This T cell receptor beta chain comes out of a study of blood T cell repertoires in COVID-19. Whole-study context: COVID-19 samples from acute and convalescent phases originated in the United States, Italy and Spain.

TCRdb keeps only in-frame clones here, not all; method: immunoSEQ multiplex PCR. The sample lists fewer than 300,000 clones, around 90% occurring once. Allocation to cohorts depended on clinical history reported by the participants. Cohort 3 recovery required two negative PCRs, clearance, or symptom resolution. Germline V gene data show CDR1 as MDHEN and CDR2 as SYDVKM. The CDR3 loop spans 12 amino acids. V was pared by 5 bases and J by 5 bases, with 9 bases between. This rearrangement joins TRBV28 to TRBJ1-2; D is undetermined. The sequenced sample was PBMCs or T cells enriched from blood (not recorded which). The clonotype comes from a woman in her 30s who had recovered from COVID-19. The CDR3 reads CASSPGLYGYTF. The CDR3 nucleotides are TGTGCCAGCAGTCCCGGACTTTATGGCTACACCTTC.